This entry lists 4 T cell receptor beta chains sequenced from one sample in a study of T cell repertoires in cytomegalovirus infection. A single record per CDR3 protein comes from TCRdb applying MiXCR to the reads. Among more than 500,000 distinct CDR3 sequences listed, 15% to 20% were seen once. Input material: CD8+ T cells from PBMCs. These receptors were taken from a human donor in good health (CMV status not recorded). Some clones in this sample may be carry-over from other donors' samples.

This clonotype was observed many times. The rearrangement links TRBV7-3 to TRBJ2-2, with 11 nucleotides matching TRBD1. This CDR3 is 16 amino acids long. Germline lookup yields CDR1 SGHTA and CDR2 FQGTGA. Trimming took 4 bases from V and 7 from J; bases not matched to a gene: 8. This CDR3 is CASSSPGQGVVGELFF. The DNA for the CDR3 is TGTGCCAGCAGCTCGCCGGGACAGGGGGTTGTCGGGGAGCTGTTTTTT.

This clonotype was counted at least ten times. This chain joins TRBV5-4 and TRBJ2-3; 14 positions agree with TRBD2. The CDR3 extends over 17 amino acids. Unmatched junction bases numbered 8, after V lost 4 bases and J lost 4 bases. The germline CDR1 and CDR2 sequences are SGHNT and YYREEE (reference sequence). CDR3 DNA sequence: TGTGCCAGCAGCCCGAAGGGACTAGCGGGAGTGGCAGATACGCAGTATTTT. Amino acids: CASSPKGLAGVADTQYF.

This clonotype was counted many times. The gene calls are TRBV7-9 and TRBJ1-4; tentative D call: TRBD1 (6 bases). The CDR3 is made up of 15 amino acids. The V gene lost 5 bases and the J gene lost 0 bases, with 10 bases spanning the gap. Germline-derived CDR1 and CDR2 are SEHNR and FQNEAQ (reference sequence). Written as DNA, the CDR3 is TGTGCCAGCAGCCCTAGACAGGCAACTAATGAAAAACTGTTTTTT. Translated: CASSPRQATNEKLFF.

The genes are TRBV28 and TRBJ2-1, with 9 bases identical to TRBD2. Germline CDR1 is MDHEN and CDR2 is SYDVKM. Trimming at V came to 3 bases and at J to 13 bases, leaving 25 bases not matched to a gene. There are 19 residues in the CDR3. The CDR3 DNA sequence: TGTGCCAGCAGTTTTTTTTTGGAGACTAGCGGCCCGGATTACAATTATCAGTTCTTC. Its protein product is CASSFFLETSGPDYNYQFF.